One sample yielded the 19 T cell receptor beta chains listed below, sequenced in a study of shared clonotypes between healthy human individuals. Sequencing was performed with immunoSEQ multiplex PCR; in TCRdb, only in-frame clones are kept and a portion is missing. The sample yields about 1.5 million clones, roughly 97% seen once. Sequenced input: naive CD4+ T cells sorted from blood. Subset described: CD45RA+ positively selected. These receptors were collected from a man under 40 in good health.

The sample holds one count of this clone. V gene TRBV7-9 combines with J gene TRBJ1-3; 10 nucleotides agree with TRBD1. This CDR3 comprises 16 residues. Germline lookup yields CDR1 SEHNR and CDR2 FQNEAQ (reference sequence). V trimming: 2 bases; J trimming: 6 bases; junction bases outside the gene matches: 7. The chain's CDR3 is CASSLSGTGVVNTIYF. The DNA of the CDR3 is TGTGCCAGCAGCTTATCTGGGACAGGGGTTGTAAACACCATATATTTT.

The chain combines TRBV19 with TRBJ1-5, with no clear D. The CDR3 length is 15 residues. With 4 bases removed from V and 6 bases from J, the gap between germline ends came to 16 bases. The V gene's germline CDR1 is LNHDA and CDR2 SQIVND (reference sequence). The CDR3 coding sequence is TGTGCCAGTAGTAAAGAACTTCAGCGGGGTCAGCCCCAGCATTTT. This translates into CASSKELQRGQPQHF.

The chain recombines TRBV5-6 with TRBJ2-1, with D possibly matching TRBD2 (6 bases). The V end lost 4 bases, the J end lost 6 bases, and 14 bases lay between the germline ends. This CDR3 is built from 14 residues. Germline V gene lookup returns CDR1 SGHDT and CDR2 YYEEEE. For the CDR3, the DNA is TGTGCCAGCAGCGTACTAGCTTACGGCAATGAGCAGTTCTTC. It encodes CASSVLAYGNEQFF.

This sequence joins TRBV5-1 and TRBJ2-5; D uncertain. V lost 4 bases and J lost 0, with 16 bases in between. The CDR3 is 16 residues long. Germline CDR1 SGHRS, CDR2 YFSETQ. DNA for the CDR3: TGCGCCAGCAGCATAAACCGGGCCTCGTACCAAGAGACCCAGTACTTC. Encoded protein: CASSINRASYQETQYF.

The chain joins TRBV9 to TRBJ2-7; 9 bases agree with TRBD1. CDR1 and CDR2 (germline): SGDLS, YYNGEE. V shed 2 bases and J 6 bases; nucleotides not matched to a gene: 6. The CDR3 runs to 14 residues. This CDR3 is CASSVGTGSFEQYF. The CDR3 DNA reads TGTGCCAGCAGCGTCGGGACAGGGTCTTTCGAGCAGTACTTC.

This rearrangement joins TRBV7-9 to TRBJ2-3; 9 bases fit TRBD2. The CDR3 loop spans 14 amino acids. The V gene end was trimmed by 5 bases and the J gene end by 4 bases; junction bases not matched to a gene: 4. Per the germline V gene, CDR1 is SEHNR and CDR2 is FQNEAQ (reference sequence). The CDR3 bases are TGTGCCAGCAGCAAGACTAGCGGATCAGATACGCAGTATTTT. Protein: CASSKTSGSDTQYF.

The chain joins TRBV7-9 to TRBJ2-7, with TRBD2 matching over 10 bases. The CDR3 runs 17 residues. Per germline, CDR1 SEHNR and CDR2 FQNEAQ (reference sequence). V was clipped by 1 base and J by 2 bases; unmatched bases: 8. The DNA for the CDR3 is TGTGCCAGCAGCTTAGTTAGCGGGAGGAACCTTACCTACGAGCAGTACTTC. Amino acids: CASSLVSGRNLTYEQYF.

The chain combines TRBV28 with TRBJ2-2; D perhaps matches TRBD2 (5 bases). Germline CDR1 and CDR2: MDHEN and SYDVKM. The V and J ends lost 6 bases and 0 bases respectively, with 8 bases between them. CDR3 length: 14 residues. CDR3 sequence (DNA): TGTGCCAGCAGATCGGGGACGAACACCGGGGAGCTGTTTTTT. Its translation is CASRSGTNTGELFF.

CDR3 in DNA: TGTGCCAGCAGCCCCACAGGGCCCCTCTTCTCTTCTACGCAGTATTTT. It translates to CASSPTGPLFSSTQYF. This chain uses TRBV7-6 with TRBJ2-3, with a tentative D call TRBD1 (6 bases). Trimming took 5 bases from V and 8 from J, leaving 23 bases between them. The CDR3 has 16 residues. CDR1 and CDR2 (germline): SGHVS, FNYEAQ.

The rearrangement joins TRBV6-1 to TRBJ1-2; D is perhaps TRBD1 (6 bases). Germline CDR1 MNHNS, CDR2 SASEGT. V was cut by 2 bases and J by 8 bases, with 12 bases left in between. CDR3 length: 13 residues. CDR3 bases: TGTGCCAGCAGTGAAAACAGGGAGGGCGGCTACACCTTC. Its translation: CASSENREGGYTF.

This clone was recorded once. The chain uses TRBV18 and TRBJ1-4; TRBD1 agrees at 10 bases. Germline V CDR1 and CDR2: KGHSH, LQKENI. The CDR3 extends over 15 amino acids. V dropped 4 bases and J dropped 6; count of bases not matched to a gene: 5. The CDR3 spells CASSLKTGGYEKLFF. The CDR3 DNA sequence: TGTGCCAGCTCACTCAAGACAGGGGGCTATGAAAAACTGTTTTTT.

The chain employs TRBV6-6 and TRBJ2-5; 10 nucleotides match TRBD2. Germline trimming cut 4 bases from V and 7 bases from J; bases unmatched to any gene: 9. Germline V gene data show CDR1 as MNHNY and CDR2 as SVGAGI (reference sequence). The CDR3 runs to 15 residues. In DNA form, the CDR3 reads TGTGCCAGCAGTTCCAGGACTAGCGGTATGGGGACCCAGTACTTC. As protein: CASSSRTSGMGTQYF.

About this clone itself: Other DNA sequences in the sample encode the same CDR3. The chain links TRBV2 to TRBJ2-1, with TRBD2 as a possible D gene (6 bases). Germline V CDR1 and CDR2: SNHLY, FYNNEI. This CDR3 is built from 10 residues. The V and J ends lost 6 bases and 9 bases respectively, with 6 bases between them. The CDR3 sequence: CASREGEQFF. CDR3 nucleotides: TGTGCCAGCAGGGAGGGTGAGCAGTTCTTC.

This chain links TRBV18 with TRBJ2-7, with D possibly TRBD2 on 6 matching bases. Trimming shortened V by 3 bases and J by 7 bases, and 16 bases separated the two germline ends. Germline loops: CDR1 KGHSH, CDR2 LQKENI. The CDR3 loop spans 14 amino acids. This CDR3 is CASSPMDGRGEQYF. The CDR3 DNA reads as TGTGCCAGCTCACCGATGGACGGGCGGGGTGAGCAGTACTTC.

The CDR3 sequence is CASSWRSSYEQYF. DNA for the CDR3: TGTGCCAGCAGCTGGCGGAGCTCCTACGAGCAGTACTTC. The J gene is TRBJ2-7, the V gene TRBV11-2, with D uncertain. Germline values: CDR1 SGHAT, CDR2 FQNNGV. This CDR3 contains 13 residues. The V end lost 4 bases, the J end lost 0 bases, and 7 bases lay between the germline ends. The full variable domain, in which reference TRBV11-2 and TRBJ2-7 provide the parts outside the CDR3, is EAGVAQSPRYKIIEKRQSVAFWCNPISGHATLYWYQQILGQGPKLLIQFQNNGVVDDSQLPKDRFSAERLKGVDSTLKIQPAKLEDSAVYLCASSWRSSYEQYFGPGTRLTVT.

The CDR3 DNA follows: TGTGCCAGCAGCTTTAGGACCACAATCTCCGAGCAGTACTTC. Translation: CASSFRTTISEQYF. The rearrangement joins TRBV7-9 to TRBJ2-7; no clear D gene. The ends were cut back, 3 bases at V and 6 bases at J, with 15 bases in the middle. CDR3 size: 14 residues. The V gene's germline CDR1 is SEHNR and CDR2 FQNEAQ (reference sequence).

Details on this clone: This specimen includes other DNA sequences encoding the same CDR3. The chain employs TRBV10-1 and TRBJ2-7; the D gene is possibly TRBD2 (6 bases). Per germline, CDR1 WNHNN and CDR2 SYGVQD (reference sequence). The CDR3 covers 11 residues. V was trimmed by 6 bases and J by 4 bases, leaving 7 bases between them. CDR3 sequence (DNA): TGCGCCAGCAGCGGAGGGTACGAGCAGTACTTC. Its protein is CASSGGYEQYF.

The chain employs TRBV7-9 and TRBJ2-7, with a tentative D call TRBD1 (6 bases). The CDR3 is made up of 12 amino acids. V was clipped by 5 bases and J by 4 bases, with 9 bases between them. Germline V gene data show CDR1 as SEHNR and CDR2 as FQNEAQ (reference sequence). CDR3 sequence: CASSNQGYEQYF. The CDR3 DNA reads TGTGCCAGCAGCAACCAGGGGTACGAGCAGTACTTC. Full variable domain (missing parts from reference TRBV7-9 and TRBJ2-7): DTGVSQNPRHKITKRGQNVTFRCDPISEHNRLYWYRQTLGQGPEFLTYFQNEAQLEKSRLLSDRFSAERPKGSFSTLEIQRTEQGDSAMYLCASSNQGYEQYFGPGTRLTVT.

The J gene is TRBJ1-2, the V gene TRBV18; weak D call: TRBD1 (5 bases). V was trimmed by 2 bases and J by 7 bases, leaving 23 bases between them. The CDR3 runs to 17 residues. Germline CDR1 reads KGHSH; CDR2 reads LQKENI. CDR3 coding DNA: TGTGCCAGCTCACCAGTAATCGGGACCACACCAGGCGGTGGCTACACCTTC. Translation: CASSPVIGTTPGGGYTF.